Each of the 32 T cell receptor beta chains below was sequenced from the same sample in a study of blood T cell repertoires in COVID-19. Method: immunoSEQ multiplex PCR; TCRdb's copy keeps in-frame clones and lacks some. Among about 340,000 clones listed, 88% were seen once. Sequencing used peripheral blood. Receptor source: a woman in her 70s with COVID-19, enrolled during active disease.

The V and J genes are TRBV27 and TRBJ2-7; 9 positions match TRBD2. CDR3 size: 16 residues. CDR1 MNHEY and CDR2 SMNVEV come from the germline V gene (reference sequence). V trimming: 4 bases; J trimming: 8 bases; junction bases outside the gene matches: 15. The CDR3 DNA is TGTGCCAGCAGTTCCCCGTTAGCGGGGGCTTACGTGAAGCAGTACTTC. It codes for CASSSPLAGAYVKQYF.

The rearrangement uses TRBV6-5 and TRBJ2-7; tentative D call: TRBD1 (8 bases). Deletions cut 5 bases from V and 4 bases from J, with 12 bases between. Germline V gene data show CDR1 as MNHEY and CDR2 as SVGAGI. The CDR3 consists of 13 residues. CDR3 in DNA: TGTGCCAGCAGTACAGGGGGAGGGTACGAGCAGTACTTC. It specifies CASSTGGGYEQYF.

This clone was counted once. The chain is built from TRBV12-3 or TRBV12-4 and TRBJ1-6; 9 bases match TRBD1. V lost 5 bases to trimming and J lost 10 bases; unmatched junction nucleotides: 3. This CDR3 is built from 13 residues. In DNA form, the CDR3 reads TGTGCCAGCAGTGGGACAGGGAACTCACCCCTCCACTTT. It yields the protein CASSGTGNSPLHF.

This clone is a singleton in its sample. The V call is TRBV6-6, the J call TRBJ2-5; D unresolved. The germline V gene encodes CDR1 MNHNY and CDR2 SVGAGI (reference sequence). The CDR3 covers 12 residues. Deletions cut 6 bases from V and 2 bases from J, with 7 bases between. CDR3 sequence: CASRSLQETQYF. The DNA of the CDR3 is TGTGCCAGCAGGTCTTTACAAGAGACCCAGTACTTC.

This rearrangement joins TRBV24-1 to TRBJ2-7; 10 nucleotides line up with TRBD1. The germline CDR1 and CDR2 sequences are KGHDR and SFDVKD. This CDR3 contains 14 residues. V was clipped by 10 bases and J by 4 bases; unmatched bases: 9. The CDR3 spells CATSSPGQGYEQYF. DNA for the CDR3: TGTGCCACGTCTAGCCCGGGACAGGGGTACGAGCAGTACTTC.

This rearrangement joins TRBV3-1 (or the pseudogene TRBV3-2) to TRBJ2-3, with D perhaps matching TRBD2 (7 bases). Trimming took off 0 bases at V and 2 bases at J, with 24 bases between the two ends. This CDR3 has 20 amino acids. Germline CDR1 and CDR2: LGHDT and YNNKEL (reference sequence). The CDR3: CASSQDFGWGGARDTDTQYF. The DNA for the CDR3 is TGTGCCAGCAGCCAAGATTTCGGATGGGGGGGGGCTAGGGACACAGATACGCAGTATTTT.

This clone was seen just once. The chain has TRBV2 and TRBJ2-4; D remains unclear. V shed 7 bases and J shed 0 bases, with 10 bases lying between them. The germline V gene has CDR1 SNHLY and CDR2 FYNNEI. The CDR3 has 14 residues. CDR3 protein: CASINGLAKNIQYF. CDR3 DNA: TGTGCCAGCATCAATGGGCTAGCCAAAAACATTCAGTACTTC.

V is TRBV27 and J is TRBJ2-7, with 8 bases matching TRBD2. Germline lookup yields CDR1 MNHEY and CDR2 SMNVEV (reference sequence). This CDR3 is built from 14 residues. The V and J ends lost 4 bases and 2 bases, in that order; junction bases with no gene match: 4. The CDR3 coding sequence is TGTGCCAGCAGTTCGGGGGGGGCCCCCTACGAGCAGTACTTC. Translated: CASSSGGAPYEQYF.

The chain carries TRBV6-6 and TRBJ1-1, with 9 nucleotides matching TRBD1. CDR1 MNHNY and CDR2 SVGAGI come from the germline V gene (reference sequence). There are 15 residues in the CDR3. The V and J ends lost 0 bases and 6 bases, in that order; junction bases with no gene match: 5. CDR3 residues: CASSYSTGQGSEAFF. Here the CDR3 DNA reads TGTGCCAGCAGTTACTCGACGGGACAGGGCTCTGAAGCTTTCTTT.

The V gene is TRBV6-5, the J gene TRBJ2-1; 11 bases fit TRBD2. CDR1 and CDR2 from the germline V gene are MNHEY and SVGAGI. V was pared by 3 bases and J by 14 bases, with 9 bases of the junction left unmatched. This CDR3 has 14 amino acids. CDR3: CASSYGSGGANKFF. The CDR3 DNA follows: TGTGCCAGCAGTTATGGTAGCGGGGGGGCCAATAAGTTCTTC.

The rearrangement links TRBV7-9 to TRBJ2-4, with D tentatively TRBD1 (6 bases). CDR3 length equals 15 residues. From germline, CDR1 is SEHNR and CDR2 FQNEAQ (reference sequence). V shed 5 bases and J shed 4 bases, with 15 bases lying between them. For the CDR3, the DNA is TGTGCCAGCAGCCAAATTGGGGGCTATAAAAACATTCAGTACTTC. This gives the protein CASSQIGGYKNIQYF.

The chain joins TRBV4-2 to TRBJ1-2; 9 positions agree with TRBD1. CDR1 is LGHNA, CDR2 YNFKEQ, per germline. The V gene end was trimmed by 0 bases and the J gene end by 3 bases; junction bases not matched to a gene: 5. There are 16 residues in the CDR3. The CDR3 sequence is CASSQEGGQGDYGYTF. For the CDR3, the DNA is TGTGCCAGCAGCCAAGAGGGGGGACAGGGAGACTATGGCTACACCTTC.

The chain joins TRBV5-6 to TRBJ2-7; 7 bases are a match to TRBD1. V lost 1 base and J lost 7; bases outside the gene matches: 8. The length of the CDR3 is 14 residues. CDR1 and CDR2 (germline): SGHDT, YYEEEE. In DNA, the CDR3 is TGTGCCAGCAGCTTGCTAGGACAGGCGCAGGAGCAGTACTTC. It is translated as CASSLLGQAQEQYF.

This clone was detected a few times. The chain joins TRBV14 to TRBJ1-3, with 9 positions matching TRBD1. CDR1 is SGHDN, CDR2 FVKESK, per germline. The CDR3 totals 18 residues. With V trimmed by 8 bases and J by 0 bases, 14 bases remained unmatched. The CDR3 DNA reads TGTGCCAGCCCCATAAAAGGGACAGGGCGAAACTCTGGAAACACCATATATTTT. Protein product: CASPIKGTGRNSGNTIYF. The whole variable domain, filled in from reference TRBV14 and TRBJ1-3, reads EAGVTQFPSHSVIEKGQTVTLRCDPISGHDNLYWYRRVMGKEIKFLLHFVKESKQDESGMPNNRFLAERTGGTYSTLKVQPAELEDSGVYFCASPIKGTGRNSGNTIYFGEGSWLTVV.

In the case of this clone: Other DNA sequences in the sample encode the same CDR3. The chain couples TRBV5-4 to TRBJ1-3; 9 bases are shared with TRBD1. Trimming cost V 0 bases and J 2 bases; bases outside gene matches: 0. CDR3 length equals 15 residues. Per the germline V gene, CDR1 is SGHNT and CDR2 is YYREEE (reference sequence). Here the CDR3 DNA reads TGTGCCAGCAGCTTGGACAGGGGGCCTGGAAACACCATATATTTT. This codes for CASSLDRGPGNTIYF.

The chain recombines TRBV9 with TRBJ2-3; the D gene is possibly TRBD2 (6 bases). V shed 4 bases and J shed 2 bases, with 14 bases lying between them. CDR1 is SGDLS, CDR2 YYNGEE, per germline. The CDR3 covers 15 residues. CDR3 coding DNA: TGTGCCAGCAGCCCACTGGACTACTACACAGATACGCAGTATTTT. Amino acids: CASSPLDYYTDTQYF.

This chain joins TRBV5-6 and TRBJ1-2, with 8 bases fitting TRBD1. The CDR3 is 15 amino acids. Germline V gene lookup returns CDR1 SGHDT and CDR2 YYEEEE. The V and J ends lost 4 bases and 0 bases, in that order; junction bases with no gene match: 5. The CDR3 coding sequence is TGTGCCAGCAGCCCGCAGGGGGCCGCTAACTATGGCTACACCTTC. It yields the protein CASSPQGAANYGYTF.

The J gene is TRBJ1-2, the V gene TRBV6-6; D may be TRBD1 (5 bases). Germline CDR1 reads MNHNY; CDR2 reads SVGAGI (reference sequence). This CDR3 has 14 amino acids. Trimming took 0 bases from V and 2 from J, leaving 7 bases between them. This CDR3 is CASSYSAGNYGYTF. The CDR3 DNA follows: TGTGCCAGCAGTTACTCGGCAGGGAACTATGGCTACACCTTC.

The gene calls are TRBV5-1 and TRBJ1-1; D remains unclear. Deletions cut 0 bases from V and 1 base from J, with 4 bases between. Germline values: CDR1 SGHRS, CDR2 YFSETQ. CDR3 length: 13 residues. The CDR3 nucleotides read TGCGCCAGCAGCTTGGCTAGGAACACTGAAGCTTTCTTT. Its translation is CASSLARNTEAFF. The variable domain in full, with the rest retrieved from reference TRBV5-1 and TRBJ1-1, is KAGVTQTPRYLIKTRGQQVTLSCSPISGHRSVSWYQQTPGQGLQFLFEYFSETQRNKGNFPGRFSGRQFSNSRSEMNVSTLELGDSALYLCASSLARNTEAFFGQGTRLTVV.

This sequence joins TRBV5-8 and TRBJ2-7; 7 nucleotides align to TRBD2. In germline, CDR1 is SGHTS, CDR2 YDEGEE. The V and J ends lost 3 bases and 6 bases, in that order; junction bases with no gene match: 3. CDR3 length: 12 residues. The DNA for the CDR3 is TGTGCCAGCAGCTGGGGAGGGTCCGAGCAGTACTTC. Protein sequence: CASSWGGSEQYF.

The chain carries TRBV11-2 and TRBJ1-1; TRBD1 is a possible D gene (5 bases). Trimming took off 6 bases at V and 2 bases at J, with 19 bases between the two ends. The CDR3 is 16 residues long. Germline values: CDR1 SGHAT, CDR2 FQNNGV. The CDR3, as DNA: TGTGCCAGCAGTCCAATCAGACAGAAGCTCAACACTGAAGCTTTCTTT. Amino acid sequence: CASSPIRQKLNTEAFF.

The chain combines TRBV30 with TRBJ1-5; D is ambiguous. Trimming removed 0 bases at V and 6 bases at J, with 12 bases between. The V gene's germline CDR1 is GTSNPN and CDR2 SVGIG (reference sequence). The CDR3 consists of 14 residues. CDR3 nucleotides: TGTGCCTGGAGTGTTTGGGGTGAGGGTCAGCCCCAGCATTTT. The encoded protein is CAWSVWGEGQPQHF.

This clone was observed a few times. The chain is built from TRBV4-2 and TRBJ1-6; no reliable D call. Per germline, CDR1 LGHNA and CDR2 YNFKEQ. The V end lost 1 base, the J end lost 3 bases, and 7 bases lay between the germline ends. The CDR3 runs 15 residues. The CDR3 spells CASSQGRSYNSPLHF. The CDR3 DNA reads as TGTGCCAGCAGCCAAGGACGGAGCTATAATTCACCCCTCCACTTT.

This rearrangement joins TRBV19 to TRBJ1-1; D ambiguous. The CDR3 loop spans 14 amino acids. V lost 0 bases, J lost 7 bases, and 12 bases lay in between. In germline, CDR1 is LNHDA, CDR2 SQIVND (reference sequence). CDR3 loop: CASSIEGTPGEAFF. The DNA for the CDR3 is TGTGCCAGTAGTATAGAAGGAACCCCAGGTGAAGCTTTCTTT.

The gene calls are TRBV5-1 and TRBJ1-5, with 9 bases identical to TRBD1. V lost 3 bases to trimming and J lost 2 bases; unmatched junction nucleotides: 12. Per the germline V gene, CDR1 is SGHRS and CDR2 is YFSETQ. This CDR3 comprises 18 residues. The CDR3 DNA reads as TGCGCCAGCAGCTCGGGAGTCACAGGGGGCGCGGGCAATCAGCCCCAGCATTTT. As protein: CASSSGVTGGAGNQPQHF.

This sequence joins TRBV5-1 and TRBJ1-1; D uncertain. The CDR3 length is 12 residues. The V gene lost 0 bases and the J gene lost 7 bases, with 7 bases spanning the gap. Germline V gene data show CDR1 as SGHRS and CDR2 as YFSETQ. CDR3 in DNA: TGCGCCAGCAGCTTGGACAGATTTGAAGCTTTCTTT. Its translation: CASSLDRFEAFF.

The chain has TRBV7-3 and TRBJ2-3; TRBD2 agrees at 9 bases. The CDR3 runs 15 residues. Per germline, CDR1 SGHTA and CDR2 FQGTGA. J lost 1 base, V lost 5 bases, and 4 bases had no gene match. The CDR3 reads CASSVSGGGTDTQYF. The DNA for the CDR3 is TGTGCCAGCAGCGTTAGCGGGGGAGGCACAGATACGCAGTATTTT.

The chain carries TRBV2 and TRBJ1-2; 9 nucleotides match TRBD1. This CDR3 has 16 residues. After removal of 6 bases from V and 0 bases from J, the junction contained 8 bases not matched to a gene. The V gene's germline CDR1 is SNHLY and CDR2 FYNNEI. CDR3 sequence reads: CASRDDRGLANYGYTF. CDR3 bases: TGTGCCAGCAGGGACGACAGGGGGTTAGCTAACTATGGCTACACCTTC.

V gene TRBV7-8 combines with J gene TRBJ2-7, with TRBD2 matching 7 bases. The CDR3 is 14 residues long. J lost 3 bases, V lost 4 bases, and 6 bases had no gene match. Germline CDR1 SGHVS, CDR2 FQNEAQ. The CDR3 spells CASSYNTGGYEQYF. The DNA of the CDR3 is TGTGCCAGCAGCTACAACACGGGGGGCTACGAGCAGTACTTC. The full variable domain, rest sourced from reference TRBV7-8 and TRBJ2-7, is GAGVSQSPRYKVAKRGQDVALRCDPISGHVSLFWYQQALGQGPEFLTYFQNEAQLDKSGLPSDRFFAERPEGSVSTLKIQRTQQEDSAVYLCASSYNTGGYEQYFGPGTRLTVT.

This chain joins TRBV7-3 and TRBJ2-7; no firm D call. The length of the CDR3 is 14 residues. Germline V gene lookup returns CDR1 SGHTA and CDR2 FQGTGA. Between the trimmed V and J ends, which lost 5 bases and 2 bases, there was a span of 13 bases. Written as DNA, the CDR3 is TGTGCCAGCAGCCAGATAGACACGACCTACGAGCAGTACTTC. The encoded protein is CASSQIDTTYEQYF. Complete variable domain (other parts from reference TRBV7-3 and TRBJ2-7): GAGVSQTPSNKVTEKGKYVELRCDPISGHTALYWYRQSLGQGPEFLIYFQGTGAADDSGLPNDRFFAVRPEGSVSTLKIQRTERGDSAVYLCASSQIDTTYEQYFGPGTRLTVT.

CDR3 nucleotides: TGTGCCAGCAGTTACGTCGGGGGGGCATTGGAGACCCAGTACTTC. Its translation is CASSYVGGALETQYF. This chain joins TRBV6-2 or TRBV6-3 and TRBJ2-5; 8 bases match TRBD2. The CDR3 has 15 residues. Germline CDR1 is MNHEY and CDR2 is SVGEGT. V shed 2 bases and J 5 bases; nucleotides not matched to a gene: 7.

The V gene is TRBV7-2, the J gene TRBJ1-2, with 10 bases lining up with TRBD1. Germline lookup yields CDR1 SGHTA and CDR2 FQGNSA. V was clipped by 6 bases and J by 8 bases; unmatched bases: 6. The CDR3 is 13 residues long. The CDR3 region has the DNA TGTGCCAGCAGTTCGGGACAGGGGAGGGGCTACACCTTC. It yields the protein CASSSGQGRGYTF.